This T cell receptor (beta chain) was recovered during a study of blood T cell repertoires in COVID-19. As for the study in general: Researchers got acute and convalescent COVID-19 samples from the United States, Italy and Spain. The cDNA or gDNA used as material had been derived from T cells, B-cell-depleted T cells, or PBMCs.

The authors' processing: It was from reference gene primer amplification that nucleated cell counts were estimated. Here immunoSEQ multiplex PCR was the method, and the copy in TCRdb shows in-frame clones only, minus some. V and J calls and clone size are those listed in that table; D and trimming were worked out from the DNA. The sample includes approximately 470,000 clones, 80% to 90% seen only once; the top ten take approximately 3.2%. The germline V gene has CDR1 SGHDN and CDR2 FVKESK. The CDR3 is 15 residues long. V was trimmed by 3 bases and J by 3 bases, leaving 14 bases between them. This sequence originates from a human donor in a cohort sampled during active COVID-19. This chain links TRBV14 with TRBJ1-1; D is ambiguous. The sequenced material came from peripheral blood. Here the CDR3 DNA reads TGTGCCAGCAGCCAGATCGAAGGTAGCCACACTGAAGCTTTCTTT. This gives the protein CASSQIEGSHTEAFF.